This T cell receptor beta chain was observed in a study of blood T cell repertoires in COVID-19. Participants spanned ages about 18 to 90 years and resided in about two dozen US areas. The table came from immunoSEQ multiplex PCR; TCRdb's copy has only in-frame clones and leaves some out. The sample records about 150,000 clones, 78% being singletons. The CDR3 runs to 15 residues. V was trimmed by 1 base and J by 4 bases, leaving 13 bases between them. Germline CDR1 LNHNV, CDR2 YYDKDF (reference sequence). This clone was recorded only once. The sequence came from a woman between 45 and 60 years old who had recovered from COVID-19. V is TRBV15 and J is TRBJ1-2; D gene ambiguous. Sequencing used PBMCs or T cells enriched from blood (not recorded which). CDR3 in DNA: TGTGCCACCAGCAGAGGTGGTGGGCACTTCTATGGCTACACCTTC. Translating it yields CATSRGGGHFYGYTF.